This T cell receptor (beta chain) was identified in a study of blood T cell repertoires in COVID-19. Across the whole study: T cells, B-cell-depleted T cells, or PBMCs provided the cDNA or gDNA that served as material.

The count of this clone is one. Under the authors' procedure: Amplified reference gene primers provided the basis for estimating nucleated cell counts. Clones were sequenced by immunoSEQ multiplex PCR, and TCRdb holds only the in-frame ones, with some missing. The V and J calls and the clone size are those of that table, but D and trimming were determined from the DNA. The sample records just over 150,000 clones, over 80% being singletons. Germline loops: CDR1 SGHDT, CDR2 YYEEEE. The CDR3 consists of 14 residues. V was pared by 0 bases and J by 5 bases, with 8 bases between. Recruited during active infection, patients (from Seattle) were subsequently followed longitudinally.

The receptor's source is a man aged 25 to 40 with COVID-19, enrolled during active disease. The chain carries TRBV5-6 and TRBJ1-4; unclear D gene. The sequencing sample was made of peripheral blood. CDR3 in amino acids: CASSLGRYNEKLFF. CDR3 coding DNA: TGTGCCAGCAGCTTGGGCCGCTACAATGAAAAACTGTTTTTT.